This TCR beta chain was observed in a study of T cell responses to AZD1222 COVID-19 vaccine (dated by TCRdb to the early 2020s). Context from the whole study: TCR sequencing covered 230 to 250 trial participants: 200 to 220 given two doses of AZD1222 and 26 given two doses of MenACWY control vaccine. Trial participants were enrolled into age subgroups of 18-55, 56-69 and 70-plus years, which contained around 150, 28 and 57 TCR-sequenced participants, respectively.

On this clone: The target of this receptor is not known. Base qualities are missing; no much larger clone stands one base away.

V is cut back by 6 bases and J by 3 bases, with 4 bases in the junction unmatched. The CDR3, from cysteine to phenylalanine, totals 14 residues. Only the CDR3 DNA is retained, 42 bases long and in frame from the first base. CDR1 and CDR2, per the germline V gene (reference sequence), are LNHDA and SQIVND. The CDR3 regions of human TCRbeta chains were analyzed by immunosequencing. On the authors' methods: Repertoire TCRs were matched against a reference library of SARS-CoV-2-specific TCRs generated with the MIRA antigen-specificity platform. Breadth was defined as the fraction of unique TCRs that were SARS-CoV-2-associated, and depth was defined as the fraction of total T cells that were SARS-CoV-2-associated. Each spike-specific TCR was assigned to its reactive spike region and to a CD4 or CD8 class using the MIRA data. Log10-transformed breadth and depth values were compared by one-way ANOVA with Sidak's multiple comparisons tests. Sourced from immuneACCESS, this table was stored by TCRdb with only in-frame sequences that have V and J called. A share of the clones is absent; for the studies checked, an unresolved V gene accounts for under half, and the remainder has no known explanation. The V and J calls and clone size are taken from that table; D and trimming were inferred from the DNA. In this sample the table shows around 120,000 clones, roughly 92% of which occur a single time. In total, the top ten clones hold 0.9% to 1.4% of the sample.

Study-wide conclusions, independent of this receptor: Nearly half of unique spike-specific TCRs reportedly recognized epitopes outside regions mutated in the B.1.351 and B.1.1.7 variants. Because no day 14 peak-response samples were available, the repertoires could be characterized only after the peak T cell response. After two AZD1222 doses, spike-specific TCR breadth and depth were significantly higher than at day 0 and than in MenACWY recipients. Conclusions about previously exposed vaccinees were limited because only six AZD1222 recipients were SARS-CoV-2 seropositive at baseline. Participants were mostly white British, with more females than males. The authors suggested clonal diversity may have been underestimated. The 56-69-year group was small, and its depth increase did not reach significance, likely because of low power. The whole spike protein was spanned by vaccine-associated CD4 TCRs, and dominant responses were seen in regions 160-218 and 743-854.

Explained via the paper, the time point label denotes: about 28 days (+/-7) after the second vaccine dose. AZD1222 recipients with second doses at about 4 weeks or about 12 weeks were pooled, because spike-specific TCR depth and breadth did not differ between schedules. Samples from vaccinated people were obtained from the UK trials COV001 and COV002, which included a single-blind randomized controlled phase 2/3 trial of AZD1222 (ChAdOx1 nCoV-19) in healthy adults. For TCRbeta chain sequencing, PBMC samples from trial participants were taken at day 0 and at day 28 after the second dose. The sequence derives from an adult who received the AZD1222 COVID-19 vaccine. The input for sequencing was peripheral blood, taken 28 days after the second AZD1222 dose. Rearrangement joined TRBV19 to TRBJ1-4; 7 nucleotides in the junction match TRBD1. The DNA is as follows: TGTGCCAGTAGACGGGGACAGCCTAATGAAAAACTGTTTTTT. The encoded protein is CASRRGQPNEKLFF.